This is a list of T cell receptor beta chains from one sample in a study of shared clonotypes between healthy human individuals. Data came from immunoSEQ multiplex PCR; TCRdb stores just in-frame clones and leaves some out. The table records over a million clones, around 75% of them present only once. The sequencing sample was made of memory CD4+ T cells sorted from blood. The source of these receptors is a man between 18 and 35 years old in good health. Both conserved end residues are part of each CDR3. Fields, in order: clone size, J gene, V gene, D gene, CDR3 DNA, CDR3 protein. A D gene is named only where the DNA matches it firmly. Expanded clones get a size class; other rows say once, few or many, or leave the size out.

clone_size: few
j_call: TRBJ1-1
v_call: TRBV9
d_call: -
cdr3_nt: TGTGCCAGCAGCGGTAGTGGGGGGAACACTGAAGCTTTCTTT
cdr3_aa: CASSGSGGNTEAFF

clone_size: few
j_call: TRBJ1-1
v_call: TRBV19
d_call: TRBD1
cdr3_nt: TGTGCCAGTAGTGCGCGGACAGGGCCGACTAGAGGCACTGAAGCTTTCTTT
cdr3_aa: CASSARTGPTRGTEAFF

clone_size: -
j_call: TRBJ2-5
v_call: TRBV11-2
d_call: TRBD1
cdr3_nt: TGTGCCAGCAGCATCGGGACAGGGACCCAGTACTTC
cdr3_aa: CASSIGTGTQYF

clone_size: once
j_call: TRBJ2-1
v_call: TRBV7-9
d_call: TRBD2
cdr3_nt: TGTGCCAGCAGCTCGGGACTAGCGGGGGGGCAGAATGAGCAGTTCTTC
cdr3_aa: CASSSGLAGGQNEQFF

clone_size: -
j_call: TRBJ2-1
v_call: TRBV6-5
d_call: TRBD2
cdr3_nt: TGTGCCAGCACGGGGACTAAGAATGAGCAGTTCTTC
cdr3_aa: CASTGTKNEQFF

clone_size: few
j_call: TRBJ1-5
v_call: TRBV30
d_call: -
cdr3_nt: TGTGCCTGGAACGAACAGAGCAATCAGCCCCAGCATTTT
cdr3_aa: CAWNEQSNQPQHF

clone_size: -
j_call: TRBJ1-1
v_call: TRBV10-1
d_call: -
cdr3_nt: TGCGCCAGCAGTCGACAGGTGAACACTGAAGCTTTCTTT
cdr3_aa: CASSRQVNTEAFF

clone_size: -
j_call: TRBJ2-7
v_call: TRBV7-2
d_call: TRBD2
cdr3_nt: TGTGCCAGCAGCCTGTCTAGCGGATCCTACGAGCAGTACTTC
cdr3_aa: CASSLSSGSYEQYF

clone_size: -
j_call: TRBJ2-3
v_call: TRBV7-9
d_call: TRBD1
cdr3_nt: TGTGCCAGCAGCCCACGCCTTGGACAGGGAAGGGGCACGCAGTATTTT
cdr3_aa: CASSPRLGQGRGTQYF

clone_size: -
j_call: TRBJ2-1
v_call: TRBV7-2
d_call: TRBD2
cdr3_nt: TGTGCCAGCAGCGCCGGGACTAGCGGACTCAATGAGCAGTTCTTC
cdr3_aa: CASSAGTSGLNEQFF

clone_size: -
j_call: TRBJ1-2
v_call: TRBV7-9
d_call: -
cdr3_nt: TGTGCCAGTTCACCTGCCACAGGATCTAACTATGGCTACACCTTC
cdr3_aa: CASSPATGSNYGYTF

clone_size: -
j_call: TRBJ1-2
v_call: TRBV30
d_call: -
cdr3_nt: TGTGCCTGGAGTGTACCCAGGACATTTGGTGGTGGCTACACCTTC
cdr3_aa: CAWSVPRTFGGGYTF

clone_size: -
j_call: TRBJ2-6
v_call: TRBV6-5
d_call: -
cdr3_nt: TGTGCCAGCAGGGAATCTGGGGCCAACGTCCTGACTTTC
cdr3_aa: CASRESGANVLTF

clone_size: -
j_call: TRBJ1-2
v_call: TRBV6-1
d_call: -
cdr3_nt: TGTGCCAGCAGTGCGAGCAAAGCTAACTATGGCTACACCTTC
cdr3_aa: CASSASKANYGYTF

clone_size: once
j_call: TRBJ2-3
v_call: TRBV10-1
d_call: TRBD2
cdr3_nt: TGCGCCAGCAGTGAGGGATCCGGGACTAAGGACACAGATACGCAGTATTTT
cdr3_aa: CASSEGSGTKDTDTQYF

clone_size: -
j_call: TRBJ1-1
v_call: TRBV10-1
d_call: -
cdr3_nt: TGCGCCAGCAGTGAGTGGGACGAGCTCCCTGAAGCTTTCTTT
cdr3_aa: CASSEWDELPEAFF

clone_size: -
j_call: TRBJ1-5
v_call: TRBV5-6
d_call: TRBD1
cdr3_nt: TGTGCCAGCAGCCCGCGGGGAGGGGGCGGTAATCAGCCCCAGCATTTT
cdr3_aa: CASSPRGGGGNQPQHF

clone_size: few
j_call: TRBJ2-1
v_call: TRBV11-3
d_call: TRBD1
cdr3_nt: TGTGCCAGCAGCCGGGACAGGGGTGGCAATGAGCAGTTCTTC
cdr3_aa: CASSRDRGGNEQFF

clone_size: -
j_call: TRBJ2-2
v_call: TRBV5-5
d_call: -
cdr3_nt: TGTGCCAGCAGCTGGGCGGGCTATAACACCGGGGAGCTGTTTTTT
cdr3_aa: CASSWAGYNTGELFF

clone_size: -
j_call: TRBJ1-1
v_call: TRBV30
d_call: -
cdr3_nt: TGTGCCTGGAGTGGGATGAACACTGAAGCTTTCTTT
cdr3_aa: CAWSGMNTEAFF

clone_size: few
j_call: TRBJ1-2
v_call: TRBV5-4
d_call: -
cdr3_nt: TGTGCCAGCAGGGAAACAGGGCAACCAACCACATCGAACTATGGCTACACCTTC
cdr3_aa: CASRETGQPTTSNYGYTF

clone_size: -
j_call: TRBJ1-5
v_call: TRBV7-7
d_call: -
cdr3_nt: TGTGCTAGCAGCTCGTCAGGGAATCAGCCCCAGCATTTT
cdr3_aa: CASSSSGNQPQHF

clone_size: once
j_call: TRBJ2-3
v_call: TRBV5-1
d_call: TRBD2
cdr3_nt: TGCGCCAGCAGCCCGGAGAGCGGGGGGAGGAATACGCAGTATTTT
cdr3_aa: CASSPESGGRNTQYF

clone_size: -
j_call: TRBJ2-3
v_call: TRBV10-1
d_call: TRBD2
cdr3_nt: TGCGCCAGCAGCGGGTCCGAGCGGGGGGCCACAGATACGCAGTATTTT
cdr3_aa: CASSGSERGATDTQYF

clone_size: -
j_call: TRBJ1-5
v_call: TRBV30
d_call: TRBD1
cdr3_nt: TGTGCCTTGTCGACAGGGCTCGATCAGCCCCAGCATTTT
cdr3_aa: CALSTGLDQPQHF

clone_size: -
j_call: TRBJ2-1
v_call: TRBV11-2
d_call: -
cdr3_nt: TGTGCCAGCACCCTCCTTCGTGGGGGAAGCTCCTACAATGAGCAGTTCTTC
cdr3_aa: CASTLLRGGSSYNEQFF

clone_size: -
j_call: TRBJ1-1
v_call: TRBV5-4
d_call: TRBD1
cdr3_nt: TGTGCCAGCAGCCCCGACAGGGGCCTAAACACTGAAGCTTTCTTT
cdr3_aa: CASSPDRGLNTEAFF

clone_size: -
j_call: TRBJ2-7
v_call: TRBV11-2
d_call: -
cdr3_nt: TGTGCCAGCAGCTTAGTGGTGGGAACCTACGAGCAGTACTTC
cdr3_aa: CASSLVVGTYEQYF

clone_size: -
j_call: TRBJ2-2
v_call: TRBV19
d_call: TRBD2
cdr3_nt: TGTGCCAGTAGATCGGCGGGAGAGCACACCGGGGAGCTGTTTTTT
cdr3_aa: CASRSAGEHTGELFF

clone_size: -
j_call: TRBJ2-2
v_call: TRBV29-1
d_call: -
cdr3_nt: TGCGGATCAAGCCCAGATAGTAACACCGGGGAGCTGTTTTTT
cdr3_aa: CGSSPDSNTGELFF

clone_size: -
j_call: TRBJ1-2
v_call: TRBV6-5
d_call: TRBD1
cdr3_nt: TGTGCCAGCAGTACCGACAGGGAACATGGCTACACCTTC
cdr3_aa: CASSTDREHGYTF

clone_size: -
j_call: TRBJ1-1
v_call: TRBV13
d_call: -
cdr3_nt: TGTGCCAGCAGCTTATCCCAGGAGACGAACACTGAAGCTTTCTTT
cdr3_aa: CASSLSQETNTEAFF